A single T cell receptor (beta chain) is shown here with its context. This clone was picked up a small number of times. Its antigen remains unidentified. Base-call qualities are not available, and no considerably larger clone is one nucleotide away. Different DNA sequences within this sample yield the same CDR3. The cohort was made up of 666 healthy bone marrow donors. Cohort members were all nominally healthy when sampled, although unrecorded immune exposures were likely present. The donor was CMV seronegative and belonged to the group of 352 seronegative cohort members. Each donor provided a peripheral blood sample, and peripheral blood mononuclear cells were used for TCR beta sequencing. Genomic DNA extraction from the blood cell samples was performed with the Qiagen DNeasy Blood Extraction Kit. The library was made by the immunoSEQ multiplex PCR assay. A mixture of 60 forward primers for TCR Vbeta segments and 13 reverse primers for TCR Jbeta segments was used in the multiplex PCR. The CDR3 region of rearranged TCR beta genes was amplified from genomic DNA by a multiplex PCR assay. On the Illumina HiSeq System, the amplified TCR beta libraries were sequenced as 87-base-pair reads. On the authors' methods: In a later analysis, 70 million to 95 million unique TCR beta chains were counted across the roughly 670 repertoires, and around 10 million of these chains were shared by at least two donors. To remove PCR and sequencing errors, raw reads were error-corrected and collapsed into unique sequences using a nearest-neighbor algorithm that merged closely related sequences. To assign V, D and J gene segments, CDR3 sequences were aligned to IMGT reference sequences. For a sequence to be retained, a match of at least six nucleotides to both a V gene segment and a J gene segment was required. A rearrangement was called productive if the CDR3 had no stop codons and remained in frame with V and J, and every other rearrangement was called non-productive. CDR3 was defined according to IMGT convention as the region running from the second conserved V-encoded cysteine to the conserved J-encoded phenylalanine. The earlier analysis of approximately 500 of the donors excluded sequences that lacked an unambiguous match to a single V gene segment. An earlier analysis of almost 600 of the donors classified V segments as functional when productive rearrangements were above 56.7% and as segregating when the standard deviation between donors was above 5%. A statistical classification framework was built to diagnose cytomegalovirus status from the catalog of TCR beta chain sequences. In a later analysis, V and J genes were assigned by comparing TCR nucleotide sequences against IMGT/GENE-DB human TR gene sequences. Using the TCRdist pipeline, a later analysis assigned CDR3 sequences along with most-parsimonious VDJ recombination scenarios. In a later analysis, each TCR beta chain was defined by its CDR3 amino acid sequence together with its V-gene family, and reads lacking a unique V-gene family were excluded. In a later analysis, 450 to 600 highly shared, low-generation-probability nucleotide sequences were removed to address suspected cross-contamination and a sequencing artifact. In a later analysis, a clonal expansion index for each public chain was calculated from normalized within-repertoire ranks of inferred template counts. A later analysis computed generation probabilities with a VDJ recombination model fitted to out-of-frame rearrangements, and checked the results against IGoR. A later analysis scored TCR-TCR, TCR-HLA and TCR-CMV co-occurrence with hypergeometric tests, applying a repertoire-size bias correction to TCR pairs. In a later analysis, false discovery rates were estimated by permuting HLA or CMV assignments 20 times. A later analysis grouped co-occurring TCRs with DBSCAN, adding TCRdist sequence similarity when clustering within HLA-allele-positive subsets. Repertoires with fewer than 30,000 or more than 120,000 public chains, plus five repertoires with anomalous nucleotide sharing, were excluded from co-occurrence clustering. TCRdb obtained this table from immuneACCESS and retained in-frame rearrangements with V and J assigned. These tables miss some clones; where compared with another copy, unresolved V genes account for less than half of the shortfall, and the remainder is unexplained. Clonal size and the V and J genes are those of that table, whereas D and trimming came from the DNA. This sample gives some 180,000 clones in total; 82% of them show up just once. The ten biggest clones cover about 1.5% of the sample.

The entry originates in a study of cytomegalovirus exposure and HLA in healthy donors (dated by TCRdb to the late 2010s). Study-wide context: An earlier analysis of roughly 630 of the donors reported 250 to 350 Gb of sequence data and about 100 million unique TCR beta sequences from roughly 200 million T cells. The study was designed to test whether signatures of past pathogen exposure could be identified by cataloging public T cell receptors. Along with the roughly 670-subject first cohort, a separate validation cohort of over a hundred different subjects was used. All discovery cohort repertoires had been generated using a single sequencing platform. Of the 398 genotyped donors, about 80% fell in the genetic ancestry cluster associated with self-reported Caucasian donors. To predict cytomegalovirus infection status, the study combined high-throughput TCR immunosequencing, statistical association of individual TCRs with disease status, and machine learning. Around 320 gigabases of sequencing data and tens of millions of unique TCR sequences were included in an early release covering several hundred HLA-typed donors. Five DR-DQ haplotypes were treated as single units for association and clustering because of strong linkage in the cohort. An earlier analysis of approximately 630 of the donors applied high-throughput TCR beta sequencing to assess whether each TCR beta V gene segment acted as functional or pseudogenic. In a later genetic analysis, genome-wide SNP genotypes for about three fifths of the roughly 670 donors were used, and that subset was treated as a discovery cohort. HLA typing included class I and class II loci at four-digit resolution. Among approximately 370 genotyped donors of the cohort, an average of approximately 220,000 unique TCR beta nucleotide sequences was sequenced per donor, of which roughly 17% were non-productive. The number of donors typed differed by locus, with roughly 629-640 for A, B, C, DRB1 and DQB1, 522 for DQA1, over 600 for DPA1, and roughly 450 for DPB1. Rather than using new phenotypic data, the later analysis identified candidate immune exposures from TCR beta sequences and from how often those sequences occurred across donors. The T cell repertoires of several hundred subjects were profiled by immunosequencing and related to cytomegalovirus serostatus. To study patterns of TCR occurrence, a later analysis re-analyzed previously published TCR beta repertoires from 666 donors and added high-resolution HLA genotyping. Donor age, sex, ethnicity and CMV serostatus were compiled together with the repertoire data.

Overall results and qualifications from the work: Because counts were too low, about 18 rarely observed V segments, including chromosome 9 orphons, were left out of the earlier analysis of roughly 600 of the donors. The sequencing pipeline was judged likely to have produced a cluster of highly shared sequence variants as a technical artifact. In a later analysis, around 17,000 TCR beta sequences were associated with specific HLA alleles at a false discovery rate of 0.05. This cohort had only TCR beta chains sequenced, and the lack of alpha or paired-chain data limited which features could be detected. Cytomegalovirus status was reported to be diagnosed by the classifier with high specificity and sensitivity in both the original and validation cohorts. Most CMV-associated TCR beta chains appeared to be HLA-restricted in a later analysis, and the HLA associations seemed to be driven largely by CMV exposure. A later analysis found that TCR association rates varied across HLA loci, with DRB1 alleles showing the most associated TCRs and HLA-C alleles the fewest. In the study, approximately 160 TCR beta chains were listed as associated with cytomegalovirus. Compared with equally common non-associated chains, HLA-associated TCR beta chains in a later analysis were more clonally expanded and had lower generation probabilities. In an earlier analysis of about 550 of the donors, most TCR beta V segments were observed in productive rearrangements about 87% or about 30% of the time, broadly matching IMGT annotations. A further reported finding was that TCR beta sequences accurately predicted the HLA-A and HLA-B alleles for most subjects in the first cohort. An association between a missense DCLRE1C variant and V-gene and J-gene trimming of TCR beta chains was found in a later genetic analysis and replicated in an independent cohort. Compared with the 666-donor mean, donors in an Asian-associated ancestry cluster had fewer N-insertions in productive TCRs, according to a later genetic analysis. Assigning TCR associations to individual alleles was difficult when HLA alleles, especially DR and DQ, strongly co-occurred. According to a later analysis, parvovirus B19, influenza, CMV and Epstein-Barr virus appeared linked to several top co-occurrence clusters. Because HLA typing was missing for some donors at each locus, association tests included only the typed subset. A few of the identified cytomegalovirus-associated TCR beta chains were confirmed in vitro to be specific for cytomegalovirus antigens. The authors suggested that the approach could potentially be generalized to other disease states and immunological phenotypes. Sequencing depth was assumed to be roughly uniform across donors in the presence/absence analyses, though that assumption may not hold. Most TCR sequences were seen in very few donors, while some public TCRs were found in many individuals. For the cohort, immune exposure information was limited to CMV serostatus. Correlated functional status among segregating V segments might reflect linkage disequilibrium, but an unknown experimental factor could not be ruled out. Some IMGT-functional V segments, including TRBV6-2 and TRBV6-3, could not be distinguished by the 87-base-pair reads and were therefore excluded.

From the germline V gene, CDR1 is SGHVS and CDR2 is FNYEAQ. The CDR3 contains 13 residues, cysteine and phenylalanine counted. Just the 39-base CDR3 DNA is kept, in frame starting at base 1. V is reduced by 2 bases and J by 4 bases, leaving a spacing of 8 bases between them. The rearrangement joined TRBV7-6 to TRBJ1-1; the D gene is not confidently resolved. The sequence was obtained from a man aged 40-50 years in good health and CMV-seronegative. Sequenced: PBMCs. CDR3 sequence: CASSLREGTEAFF. At the DNA level, the sequence is TGTGCCAGCAGCTTACGGGAGGGCACTGAAGCTTTCTTT. The entire variable domain, with the stretches around the CDR3 drawn from the reference TRBV7-6 and TRBJ1-1 proteins, is GAGVSQSPRYKVTKRGQDVALRCDPISGHVSLYWYRQALGQGPEFLTYFNYEAQQDKSGLPNDRFSAERPEGSISTLTIQRTEQRDSAMYRCASSLREGTEAFFGQGTRLTVV.